These 11 T cell receptor beta chains share one sample of origin, sequenced in a study of tumor-infiltrating lymphocytes in primary liver carcinoma. Co-extraction of both nucleic acids (RNA and DNA) used about 20-33 mg of unsorted bulk tissue. Synthesis of TCR beta cDNA was carried out from around 500 ng total RNA with a constant-region primer. Three rounds of nested multiplex PCR with slightly modified ARM-PCR produced TCR beta libraries. Use of TRBV1-TRBV30 forward primers with a C-beta reverse primer characterized the first two PCR rounds, which lasted around 9 cycles each. In TCRdb, the multiplex PCR reads were re-called with MiXCR into one record per CDR3 protein. The repertoire includes more than 50,000 distinct CDR3 sequences, roughly 77% of them detected once, and roughly 26% sits in the top ten. Specimen: liver tumor tissue from sampling region 2. Subset here: tumor region T2, inferior pole. These receptors were obtained from a man aged 40-55 years with primary liver carcinoma and hepatitis B virus infection.

At least ten counts were recorded for this clonotype. The chain joins TRBV29-1 to TRBJ2-5, with D uncertain. The ends were cut back, 0 bases at V and 5 bases at J, with 4 bases in the middle. From germline, CDR1 is SQVTM and CDR2 ANQGSEA. CDR3 length: 11 amino acids. The CDR3 spells CSVEDLETQYF. The CDR3 coding sequence is TGCAGCGTTGAAGATCTGGAGACCCAGTACTTC.

About this clonotype itself: Being one base from a much bigger clone, this may be a read error. The rearrangement links TRBV28 to TRBJ2-3, with a weak D call TRBD2 (5 bases). Germline V CDR1 and CDR2: MDHEN, SYDVKM. The CDR3 extends over 14 amino acids. The CDR3 DNA sequence: TGTGCCAGCAGTTTCGTGAGCGGCACAGATACGCTGTATTTT. Translated: CASSFVSGTDTLYF. The complete variable domain, with remaining parts taken from reference TRBV28 and TRBJ2-3, reads DVKVTQSSRYLVKRTGEKVFLECVQDMDHENMFWYRQDPGLGLRLIYFSYDVKMKEKGDIPEGYSVSREKKERFSLILESASTNQTSMYLCASSFVSGTDTLYFGPGTRLTVL.

The table lists this clonotype with many counts. The chain recombines TRBV5-1 with TRBJ2-2; a possible D gene is TRBD2 (6 bases). V gave up 1 base and J gave up 1 base, with 17 bases separating them. CDR3 length equals 18 residues. Germline-derived CDR1 and CDR2 are SGHRS and YFSETQ. The DNA for the CDR3 is TGCGCCAGCAGCTTGATGTTTGGAGGGACGGTGAACACCGGGGAGCTGTTTTTT. This codes for CASSLMFGGTVNTGELFF.

As concerns this clonotype: No conserved phenylalanine or tryptophan is present at the end of the CDR3, so a read error is the likely explanation. This sequence joins TRBV14 and TRBJ2-5; no clear D. The CDR3 has 17 amino acids. Germline V gene data show CDR1 as SGHDN and CDR2 as FVKESK. The CDR3 region is CASSQDHAPEFQETQYL. The CDR3 DNA is TGTGCCAGCAGCCAAGACCACGCCCCGGAGTTCCAAGAGACTCAGTACCTT.

This chain connects TRBV4-1 to TRBJ2-7, with 13 bases identical to TRBD2. Germline CDR1 and CDR2: MGHRA and YSYEKL. This CDR3 is built from 19 residues. The trim removed 10 bases at V and 5 bases at J, leaving 23 bases unmatched. CDR3 in amino acids: CAKSPSGGLAGVGLDEQYF. CDR3 coding DNA: TGCGCCAAAAGCCCATCAGGCGGACTAGCGGGAGTCGGGCTCGACGAGCAGTACTTC.

This chain connects TRBV7-3 to TRBJ2-3; 7 bases match TRBD2. Germline V gene lookup returns CDR1 SGHTA and CDR2 FQGTGA. The CDR3 consists of 17 residues. After removal of 5 bases from V and 4 bases from J, the junction contained 15 bases not matched to a gene. CDR3 residues: CASSPPGLVEGPDTQYF. The CDR3 DNA is TGTGCCAGCAGCCCTCCCGGACTAGTCGAAGGCCCAGATACGCAGTATTTT.

Comment on this clonotype: The CDR3 end shows no conserved phenylalanine or tryptophan, and so a read error is likely. This chain connects TRBV11-2 to TRBJ2-1; D not resolved. Germline loops: CDR1 SGHAT, CDR2 FQNNGV. The CDR3 spans 11 residues. The CDR3 loop is CTSSLDAEQFL. In nucleotides, the CDR3 is TGTACCAGCAGCTTAGATGCAGAGCAGTTCCTC.

As to this clonotype: One end of the junction varies from germline; a read error may be responsible. This sequence joins TRBV29-1 and TRBJ1-1; no clear D. There are 14 residues in the CDR3. CDR1 and CDR2 from the germline V gene are SQVTM and ANQGSEA. CDR3 amino acids: CSLEDRRSTTEAFF. The CDR3 DNA reads TGCAGCCTTGAAGATCGACGGTCGACCACTGAAGCTTTCTTT.

This clonotype was detected many times. V and J are TRBV5-1 and TRBJ2-3; D gene ambiguous. The CDR3 covers 15 residues. With 5 bases removed from V and 6 bases from J, the gap between germline ends came to 19 bases. Germline loops: CDR1 SGHRS, CDR2 YFSETQ. The CDR3 coding sequence is TGCGCCAGCAGTCAGACCCCTGCTGGGTTGGATACGCAGTATTTT. Protein: CASSQTPAGLDTQYF.

The chain couples TRBV9 to TRBJ2-5; D unclear. Looked up from germline, CDR1 is SGDLS and CDR2 is YYNGEE. CDR3 size: 13 residues. Trimming took off 4 bases at V and 2 bases at J, with 9 bases between the two ends. Here the CDR3 reads CASSLGVQETQYF. DNA of the CDR3: TGTGCCAGCAGCCTGGGCGTACAAGAGACCCAGTACTTC.

A remark on this clonotype: Its ends do not fully match the called genes, so a read error is possible. V usage is TRBV6-2 or TRBV6-3 and J usage is TRBJ2-7; possibly TRBD2 for D (5 bases). Germline values: CDR1 MNHEY, CDR2 SVGEGT. The CDR3 spans 15 residues. CDR3 amino acids: CASSLLRLDSYEQHF. CDR3 nucleotides: TGTGCCAGCAGCCTCCTACGACTGGACTCCTACGAGCAGCACTTC.